Each of the 13 T cell receptor gamma chains below was sequenced from the same sample in a study of gamma-delta T cells after stem cell transplantation. TCRdb reprocessed the RT-PCR reads using CATT. The table shows 400 or so gamma-chain clones, with 2% to 2.5% occurring only once. The sequenced sample was gamma-delta T cells. The receptors here all came from a human donor. It is not recorded whose cells these are; they may come from a transplant donor.

This clone was observed a few times. A far larger clone differs by one base, so this is likely a read error. Other DNA variants within this sample encode the same CDR3. The chain combines TRGV9 with TRGJP. The V gene's germline CDR1 is GITISATS and CDR2 ISYDGTV (reference sequence). The CDR3 consists of 17 residues. The CDR3 DNA follows: TGTGCCTTGTGGGAGGTTAGACAAGAGTTAGGCAAAAAAATCAAGGTATTT. Its translation: CALWEVRQELGKKIKVF.

This clone rates as medium-sized. It differs at one base from a far larger clone, so likely a read error. Within the sample, other DNA sequences also encode this same CDR3. The chain combines TRGV9 with TRGJP. CDR1 is GITISATS and CDR2 is ISYDGTV in the germline V gene (reference sequence). The CDR3 runs 15 residues. The CDR3 reads CALWGKELGKKIKVF. CDR3 in DNA: TGCGCCTTGTGGGGGAAAGAGTTGGGCAAAAAAATCAAGGTATTT.

Judged by abundance, this clone is large. In the same sample, other DNA sequences code for this CDR3. The rearrangement uses TRGV9 and TRGJP. CDR3 length equals 17 residues. CDR1 and CDR2 (germline): GITISATS, ISYDGTV (reference sequence). The V gene end was trimmed by 0 bases and the J gene end by 6 bases; junction bases not matched to a gene: 5. CDR3 coding DNA: TGTGCCTTGTGGGAGGTGCAGTCAGAGTTGGGCAAAAAAATCAAGGTATTT. Protein sequence: CALWEVQSELGKKIKVF.

In this sample, this clone turned up a few times. A much bigger clone sits one base away, suggesting this may be a read error. The V and J genes are TRGV9 and TRGJP. The V gene's germline CDR1 is GITISATS and CDR2 ISYDGTV (reference sequence). The CDR3 spans 16 residues. The CDR3 spells CALWEVLVLGKKVKVF. CDR3 nucleotides: TGTGCCTTGTGGGAGGTGCTAGTGTTGGGCAAAAAAGTCAAGGTATTT.

This clone was detected a few times. A far larger clone differs by one base, so this is likely a read error. The identical CDR3 is also encoded by other nucleotide sequences in the sample. This chain uses TRGV9 with TRGJP. Germline values: CDR1 GITISATS, CDR2 ISYDGTV (reference sequence). There are 17 residues in the CDR3. The ends lost 0 bases at V and 7 bases at J; junction bases unmatched: 6. DNA for the CDR3: TGTGCCTTGTGGGAGGTGCTAGAGGAGTTGGGCAAAAAAATCAAGGTATTT. Protein: CALWEVLEELGKKIKVF.

In its sample, this clone was seen a few times. This likely stems from a read error, as it lies one base from a far larger clone. This same CDR3 is encoded by further DNA sequences in the sample. The rearrangement joins TRGV9 to TRGJP. The CDR3 runs 16 residues. The germline V gene has CDR1 GITISATS and CDR2 ISYDGTV (reference sequence). The CDR3 coding sequence is TGTGCCTTGTGGGAAAGCCAAGAGTTGGGCAAAAAAATCAAGGTGTTT. It is translated as CALWESQELGKKIKVF.

By share, this clone counts as large. Within the sample, other DNA sequences also encode this same CDR3. The V gene is TRGV9, the J gene TRGJP. V trimming: 2 bases; J trimming: 8 bases; junction bases outside the gene matches: 3. Germline loops: CDR1 GITISATS, CDR2 ISYDGTV (reference sequence). This CDR3 comprises 15 residues. CDR3 sequence reads: CALWEEQLGKKIKVF. Written as DNA, the CDR3 is TGTGCCTTGTGGGAGGAGCAGTTGGGCAAAAAAATCAAGGTATTT.

The sample holds a few counts of this clone. Translating this DNA gives a protein that differs at residue 12 from the TCRdb one, which belongs to a much larger clone; a read error is likely, and the protein shown is this translation. This rearrangement joins TRGV9 to TRGJP. Germline V CDR1 and CDR2: GITISATS, ISYDGTV (reference sequence). The CDR3 is 17 residues long. As DNA, the CDR3 is TGTGCCTTGTGGGAGGTGCAGTCAGAGTTGGGCGAAAAAATCAAGGTATTT. Amino acids: CALWEVQSELGEKIKVF.

This clone was observed a few times. TCRdb has a much larger clone's protein, which differs at residue 4 from the translation of this DNA, likely because of a read error; what is shown is the protein translated from the DNA. This sequence joins TRGV9 and TRGJP. Germline V gene sequence: CDR1 GITISATS, CDR2 ISYDGTV (reference sequence). This CDR3 has 15 amino acids. This CDR3 reads CALRESALGKKIKVF. The CDR3 nucleotides are TGTGCCTTGCGGGAGTCTGCGTTGGGCAAAAAAATCAAGGTATTT.

Turning to this clone: One base separates it from a far larger clone, so it is likely a read error. Different DNA sequences within this sample yield the same CDR3. The chain couples TRGV9 to TRGJP. Germline lookup yields CDR1 GITISATS and CDR2 ISYDGTV (reference sequence). CDR3 length: 18 amino acids. V shed 3 bases, J shed 7 bases, and the junction held 12 bases outside the gene matches. CDR3 bases: TGTGCCTTGTGGGAGACCCCAAACCAGGAGTTGGGCAAAAAAATCAAGGTATTT. Translation gives CALWETPNQELGKKIKVF.

Comments on this clone: One base separates it from a far larger clone, so it is likely a read error. The chain carries TRGV9 and TRGJP. Germline lookup yields CDR1 GITISATS and CDR2 ISYDGTV (reference sequence). The length of the CDR3 is 15 residues. Trimming cost V 9 bases and J 5 bases; bases outside gene matches: 7. The CDR3 sequence is CALRGKELGKKIKVF. As DNA, the CDR3 is TGTGCCTTGCGGGGGAAAGAGTTGGGCAAAAAAATCAAGGTATTT.

In the case of this clone: TCRdb's protein for this DNA is that of a much larger clone and differs from the translation at residue 14, likely a read error; the protein shown is the DNA translation. V is TRGV9 and J is TRGJP. The tail of the sequence fits TRGJP1 better, so the J call may be wrong. The CDR3 runs 15 residues. Germline CDR1 and CDR2: GITISATS and ISYDGTV (reference sequence). The CDR3 reads CALWDRQLGKKIKIF. The DNA of the CDR3 is TGTGCCTTGTGGGATCGTCAGTTGGGCAAAAAAATCAAGATATTT.

This sequence joins TRGV9 and TRGJP. V shed 0 bases and J 3 bases; nucleotides not matched to a gene: 8. The CDR3 has 19 residues. Germline CDR1 reads GITISATS; CDR2 reads ISYDGTV (reference sequence). The CDR3 DNA reads as TGTGCCTTGTGGGAGGTGCTCGGCAAGCAAGAGTTGGGCAAAAAAATCAAGGTATTT. Translating gives CALWEVLGKQELGKKIKVF.